This is a list of T cell receptor beta chains from one sample in a study of beta chain features in type 1 diabetes. Generated by immunoSEQ multiplex PCR, the TCRdb table keeps only in-frame clones and is missing some. In the table there are roughly 160,000 clones, less than 9.5% of which are singletons. Sequencing input: central memory CD4+ T cells from blood. The receptors stem from a middle-aged woman with type 1 diabetes. Each CDR3 is given with its conserved first and last residue. Fields, in order: V gene, J gene, D gene, clone size, CDR3 DNA, CDR3 protein. The D gene is left open where the match is weak. Expanded clones are given a class, and other clones once, few, many or no size at all.

v_call: TRBV18; j_call: TRBJ2-1; d_call: -; clone_size: few; cdr3_nt: TGTGCCAGCTCACCTACAGCTAATGAGCAGTTCTTC; cdr3_aa: CASSPTANEQFF
v_call: TRBV9; j_call: TRBJ2-1; d_call: TRBD2; clone_size: -; cdr3_nt: TGTGCCAGCAGCGTAGCTGTAGCGGGCTACAATGAGCAGTTCTTC; cdr3_aa: CASSVAVAGYNEQFF
v_call: TRBV5-1; j_call: TRBJ2-3; d_call: TRBD2; clone_size: many; cdr3_nt: TGCGCCAGCAGCCCGGGACGGGGAGGGGCAGATACGCAGTATTTT; cdr3_aa: CASSPGRGGADTQYF
v_call: TRBV10-3; j_call: TRBJ1-6; d_call: TRBD1; clone_size: -; cdr3_nt: TGTGCCATCAGTGAGACCCCAAAGGACAGGGGAGATTCACCCCTCCACTTT; cdr3_aa: CAISETPKDRGDSPLHF
v_call: TRBV7-9; j_call: TRBJ1-2; d_call: TRBD1; clone_size: many; cdr3_nt: TGTGCCAGCAGGTCCAACCCAGAGGGGGCGGGCGGCTACACCTTC; cdr3_aa: CASRSNPEGAGGYTF
v_call: TRBV28; j_call: TRBJ2-2; d_call: -; clone_size: few; cdr3_nt: TGTGCCAGCAGTTTCGTTAGCGGGAACACCGGGGAGCTGTTTTTT; cdr3_aa: CASSFVSGNTGELFF
v_call: TRBV5-6; j_call: TRBJ2-1; d_call: -; clone_size: few; cdr3_nt: TGTGCCAGCGGAGGAACCCGGGACTACAATGAGCAGTTCTTC; cdr3_aa: CASGGTRDYNEQFF
v_call: TRBV5-1; j_call: TRBJ1-5; d_call: TRBD1; clone_size: few; cdr3_nt: TGCGCCAGCAGCCCGGGGACAGGGGCCAATCAGCCCCAGCATTTT; cdr3_aa: CASSPGTGANQPQHF
v_call: TRBV5-6; j_call: TRBJ2-3; d_call: TRBD1; clone_size: -; cdr3_nt: TGTGCCAGCAGCCGAGGGACAGGACTCCCAGATACGCAGTATTTT; cdr3_aa: CASSRGTGLPDTQYF
v_call: TRBV9; j_call: TRBJ2-3; d_call: TRBD2; clone_size: -; cdr3_nt: TGTGCCAGCAGCGTAGGTCTAGCGGGAGTGGGGGATACGCAGTATTTT; cdr3_aa: CASSVGLAGVGDTQYF
v_call: TRBV5-4; j_call: TRBJ1-2; d_call: TRBD1; clone_size: few; cdr3_nt: TGTGCCAGCAGTATAGACAGGGACTATGGCTACACCTTC; cdr3_aa: CASSIDRDYGYTF
v_call: TRBV2; j_call: TRBJ1-1; d_call: -; clone_size: few; cdr3_nt: TGTGCCAGCAGCCTGCAGGACACTGAAGCTTTCTTT; cdr3_aa: CASSLQDTEAFF
v_call: TRBV7-9; j_call: TRBJ2-4; d_call: -; clone_size: few; cdr3_nt: TGTGCCAGCAGCCCCAGTGGTCGGGACATTCAGTACTTC; cdr3_aa: CASSPSGRDIQYF
v_call: TRBV30; j_call: TRBJ1-5; d_call: TRBD1; clone_size: -; cdr3_nt: TGTGCCTGGGATAAGGGACAGTGGGAACAGCCCCAGCATTTT; cdr3_aa: CAWDKGQWEQPQHF
v_call: TRBV29-1; j_call: TRBJ2-7; d_call: TRBD1; clone_size: few; cdr3_nt: TGCAGCGTGGACCGACAGGGGCACGAGCAGTACTTC; cdr3_aa: CSVDRQGHEQYF
v_call: TRBV7-2; j_call: TRBJ1-5; d_call: -; clone_size: few; cdr3_nt: TGTGCCAGCAGCCCCCGACAGAATCAGCCCCAGCATTTT; cdr3_aa: CASSPRQNQPQHF
v_call: TRBV18; j_call: TRBJ2-1; d_call: -; clone_size: few; cdr3_nt: TGTGCCAGCTCACCACCGAGTTTTATAGCTGAGCAGTTCTTC; cdr3_aa: CASSPPSFIAEQFF
v_call: TRBV28; j_call: TRBJ2-1; d_call: -; clone_size: -; cdr3_nt: TGTGCCAGCAGTGAAACCGGAGGGGCCCAATCCTACAATGAGCAGTTCTTC; cdr3_aa: CASSETGGAQSYNEQFF
v_call: TRBV29-1; j_call: TRBJ1-1; d_call: -; clone_size: few; cdr3_nt: TGCAGCGTTTCCCCGGGCACTGAAGCTTTCTTT; cdr3_aa: CSVSPGTEAFF
v_call: TRBV2; j_call: TRBJ2-1; d_call: -; clone_size: few; cdr3_nt: TGTGCCAGCAGTGGTCTCTCCTACAATGAGCAGTTCTTC; cdr3_aa: CASSGLSYNEQFF
v_call: TRBV19; j_call: TRBJ1-2; d_call: -; clone_size: few; cdr3_nt: TGTGCCAGTAGTCCCCAGACAGGTACCCGCGGGGGCTACACCTTC; cdr3_aa: CASSPQTGTRGGYTF
v_call: TRBV28; j_call: TRBJ1-5; d_call: -; clone_size: -; cdr3_nt: TGTGCCAGCAGTCGGCCGGCCCCGGGGAGCAATCAGCCCCAGCATTTT; cdr3_aa: CASSRPAPGSNQPQHF
v_call: TRBV5-1; j_call: TRBJ2-2; d_call: -; clone_size: -; cdr3_nt: TGCGCCAGCAGCTTGGTTACAGGGATCACCGGGGAGCTGTTTTTT; cdr3_aa: CASSLVTGITGELFF
v_call: TRBV7-8; j_call: TRBJ2-7; d_call: TRBD1; clone_size: few; cdr3_nt: TGTGCCAGCAGCGTTACAGCACAGGGGGAGGTCTGTTTC; cdr3_aa: CASSVTAQGEVCF
v_call: TRBV30; j_call: TRBJ2-7; d_call: -; clone_size: few; cdr3_nt: TGTGCCTGGAGCTTACTCTACGAGCAGTACTTC; cdr3_aa: CAWSLLYEQYF
v_call: TRBV7-2; j_call: TRBJ2-5; d_call: -; clone_size: few; cdr3_nt: TGTGCCAGTCAGACAGGAGCACAAGAGACCCAGTACTTC; cdr3_aa: CASQTGAQETQYF
v_call: TRBV2; j_call: TRBJ2-5; d_call: TRBD1; clone_size: -; cdr3_nt: TGTGCCAGCAGGCAGGGACAGGGAGGAACCCAGTACTTC; cdr3_aa: CASRQGQGGTQYF
v_call: TRBV4-2; j_call: TRBJ2-1; d_call: -; clone_size: few; cdr3_nt: TGTGCCAGCAGCTCATACGGCAATGAGCAGTTCTTC; cdr3_aa: CASSSYGNEQFF
v_call: TRBV5-6; j_call: TRBJ2-5; d_call: TRBD2; clone_size: -; cdr3_nt: TGTGCCAGCAGCTTAAGGCGGGAGTACCAAGAGACCCAGTACTTC; cdr3_aa: CASSLRREYQETQYF
v_call: TRBV4-3; j_call: TRBJ2-2; d_call: TRBD2; clone_size: many; cdr3_nt: TGCGCCAGCAGCCACCGTACCGGCCCGGGAGGGACCGGGGAGCTGTTTTTT; cdr3_aa: CASSHRTGPGGTGELFF
v_call: TRBV5-4; j_call: TRBJ2-2; d_call: TRBD1; clone_size: -; cdr3_nt: TGTGCCAGCAGCTTTCAGGGGGTCGCCGGGGAGCTGTTTTTT; cdr3_aa: CASSFQGVAGELFF
v_call: TRBV29-1; j_call: TRBJ2-7; d_call: TRBD1; clone_size: many; cdr3_nt: TGCAGCGTTGAACGGGACAGCCGTGGGCAGTACTTC; cdr3_aa: CSVERDSRGQYF
v_call: TRBV4-3; j_call: TRBJ1-1; d_call: TRBD1; clone_size: many; cdr3_nt: TGCGCCAGCAGCCAAGCGACAGGGGGCTTGGCTTTCTTT; cdr3_aa: CASSQATGGLAFF